The entry below gives a single TCR beta chain sequence along with its context. V lost 8 bases, J lost 5 bases, and 7 bases stayed unmatched. CDR1 SGHTA and CDR2 FQGNSA come from the germline V gene. The CDR3 runs to 13 residues. For the second PCR, which ran for roughly 7 to 11 cycles, a sample-barcoded 5' primer and a J-beta primer mix were used. TCRdb used MiXCR to reprocess the 5' RACE reads, holding one entry per CDR3 protein. The repertoire consists of around 790,000 distinct CDR3 sequences, with more than 40% occurring once and the leading ten covering around 21%. This entry comes from a study of blood T cells in healthy people across ages.

The sample taken for sequencing was blood. V is TRBV7-2 and J is TRBJ1-1, with TRBD1 identical over 8 bases. This sequence was found in a man aged 60 to 75 in good health. The CDR3 loop is CASSTGGWTEAFF. The CDR3 DNA reads as TGTGCCAGCTCCACAGGGGGTTGGACTGAAGCTTTCTTT.